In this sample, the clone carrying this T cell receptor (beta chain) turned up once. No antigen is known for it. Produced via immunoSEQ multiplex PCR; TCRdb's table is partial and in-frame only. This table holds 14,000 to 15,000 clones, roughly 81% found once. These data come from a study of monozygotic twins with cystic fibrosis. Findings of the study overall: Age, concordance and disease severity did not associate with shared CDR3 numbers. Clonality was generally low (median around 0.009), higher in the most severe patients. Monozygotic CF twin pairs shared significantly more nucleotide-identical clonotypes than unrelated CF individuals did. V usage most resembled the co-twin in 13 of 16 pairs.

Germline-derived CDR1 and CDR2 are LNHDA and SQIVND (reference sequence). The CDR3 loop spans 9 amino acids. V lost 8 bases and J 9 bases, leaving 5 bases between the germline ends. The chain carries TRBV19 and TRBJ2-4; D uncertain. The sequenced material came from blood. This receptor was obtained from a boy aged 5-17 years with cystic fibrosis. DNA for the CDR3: TGTGCCAGTCTTCGCATTCAGTACTTC. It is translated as CASLRIQYF. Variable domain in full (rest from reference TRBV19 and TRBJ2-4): DGGITQSPKYLFRKEGQNVTLSCEQNLNHDAMYWYRQDPGQGLRLIYYSQIVNDFQKGDIAEGYSVSREKKESFPLTVTSAQKNPTAFYLCASLRIQYFGAGTRLSVL.